The TCR beta chain described here comes from a study of T-cell memory formation after mild COVID-19. V trimming: 5 bases; J trimming: 8 bases; junction bases outside the gene matches: 10. This CDR3 is built from 14 residues. Germline loops: CDR1 MNHEY, CDR2 SVGAGI. Each CDR3 protein gets one entry after TCRdb re-called the 5' RACE reads with MiXCR. The sample records around 340,000 distinct CDR3 sequences, over 13% being singletons. The chain uses TRBV6-5 and TRBJ1-2; 8 bases map to TRBD1. Sequenced material: PBMCs or a T cell subset sorted from them (not recorded which). The clonotype originates from a man between 18 and 35 years old who had mild COVID-19 (a few samples of this study predate the infection). Cell type and time point are not known. As DNA, the CDR3 is TGTGCCAGCAGTCGACAGGGGTCCCTCGAGGGCTACACCTTC. This codes for CASSRQGSLEGYTF.